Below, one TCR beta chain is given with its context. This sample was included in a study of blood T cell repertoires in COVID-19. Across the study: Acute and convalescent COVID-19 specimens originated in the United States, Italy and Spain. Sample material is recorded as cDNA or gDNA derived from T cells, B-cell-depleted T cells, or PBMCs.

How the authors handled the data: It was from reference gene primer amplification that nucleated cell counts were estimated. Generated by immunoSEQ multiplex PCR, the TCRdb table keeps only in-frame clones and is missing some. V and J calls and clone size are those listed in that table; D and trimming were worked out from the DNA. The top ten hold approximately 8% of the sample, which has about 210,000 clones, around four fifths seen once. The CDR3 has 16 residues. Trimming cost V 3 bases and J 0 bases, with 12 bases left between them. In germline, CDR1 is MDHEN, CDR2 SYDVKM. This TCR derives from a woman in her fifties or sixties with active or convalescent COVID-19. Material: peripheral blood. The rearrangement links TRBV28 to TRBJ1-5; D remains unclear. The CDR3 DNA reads TGTGCCAGCAGTTTCGGGTCTCTGGGTAGCAATCAGCCCCAGCATTTT. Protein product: CASSFGSLGSNQPQHF.